This T cell receptor beta chain stems from a study of a mutant IDH1 vaccine in newly diagnosed glioma. For the study at large: Treated patients showed a male proportion of about 62%, a female proportion of roughly 40%, and a mean age of around 40 years. The earlier regimen, radiotherapy, temozolomide, or both, was most often both.

TCRdb's copy holds only in-frame clones and misses some; the assay was immunoSEQ multiplex PCR. The table has tens of thousands of clones, 86% seen once. Time point in this sample: baseline, week 1 (first vaccination visit). Described treatment: pre-vaccination baseline after standard-of-care therapy. This clone has more than one count but fewer than ten. V was trimmed by 4 bases and J by 5 bases, leaving 5 bases between them. The CDR3 is 11 residues long. Germline loops: CDR1 MNHEY, CDR2 SVGAGI. The sequence came from a middle-aged man with glioma. The material was PBMCs, obtained from a glioma patient treated with radiotherapy, temozolomide or both. The chain links TRBV6-5 to TRBJ1-1, with D unclear. CDR3 sequence (DNA): TGTGCCAGCAGTTTTTTAACTGAAGCTTTCTTT. Translation: CASSFLTEAFF.